This T cell receptor (beta chain) was sequenced in a study of regulatory T cells in long-lasting Graves disease (dated by TCRdb to about 2021). Study-wide context: Antithyroid drugs had been taken for less than 3 months by newly diagnosed Graves' disease patients. A total of around 35 samples were covered by TCR sequencing, comprising roughly 13 persistent and around 20 newly diagnosed Graves' disease patients. Peripheral blood TCR sequencing and RNA sequencing compared persistent Graves' disease patients with newly diagnosed Graves' disease patients. The study was registered as a clinical trial and conducted in China.

Library prep was done by multiplex PCR. Data came from an Illumina HiSeq 4000. iRepertoire HTBI primers and Arm-PCR amplification of CDR3 regions were used to construct TCR beta libraries. Before sequencing, the PCR products underwent gel purification. Concerning the study's data processing: Gene usage analysis of CDR3 amino acid clonotypes used the roughly 60 TRBV and fewer than 15 TRBJ segments found across samples. Filtered high-quality paired reads were merged into contigs using COPE and FqMerger. BLAST was used to align contigs to the IMGT TRBV, TRBD and TRBJ reference genes, and CDR3 was defined following IMGT. Any clonotype with a frequency above 0.1% was counted as a highly expanded clone. Shannon entropy was used to measure repertoire diversity, and the Gini coefficient was used to measure V-J evenness. A clonotype found in more than one individual was treated as public. Starting from the raw public reads, TCRdb applied fastp trimming at Q25, assembled clones with MiXCR and retained in-frame beta chains. For every CDR3 protein sequence, its rows merge into one entry that carries the most common genes and DNA. TCRdb assigned the V and J calls; the authors' analysis was not used. This sample has 450,000 to 600,000 distinct CDR3 sequences in its table, and 15% to 20% of those were observed once. Over 9% of the sample is held by the ten biggest clonotypes.

A few counts support this clonotype. It lacks a known antigen. There are no base qualities to consult, and no much larger clone falls within one base. Trimming leaves V shorter by 1 base and J shorter by 6 bases, with the junction holding 7 bases beyond the gene matches. The CDR3 goes from the cysteine to the phenylalanine over 16 residues. Only the CDR3 part of the read is kept: 48 bases, read in frame from the first base. The germline V gene (reference sequence) specifies MNHEY as CDR1 and SMNVEV as CDR2. The time point label, as the study defines it: newly diagnosed GD, antithyroid drugs for less than 3 months. For both TCR sequencing and RNA sequencing, RNA was extracted from PBMCs using TRIzol. Graves' disease was diagnosed according to American Thyroid Association guidelines. The patients came from an endocrinology department in Xi'an, China. Each patient gave about 10 milliliters of peripheral blood, collected in an EDTA anticoagulant tube. Ficoll Paque Plus density gradient separation was used to isolate PBMCs, and no further T cell sorting was performed. RNA quality was checked with an Agilent 2100 Bioanalyzer and agarose gel, and concentration with a NanoDrop 2000.

What the authors observed across the whole study: Peripheral blood alone was examined, since thyroid tissue, which constituted the primary lesion, could not be accessed. Preferential use of TRBV28, TRBJ1-2 and TRBJ2-5 was observed in persistent disease, whereas TRBV20-1 and TRBJ2-1 were favored in newly diagnosed disease. The authors acknowledged the small sample size as a limitation that may reduce accuracy. Persistent Graves' disease patients showed lower TCR Shannon entropy and fewer highly expanded clones than newly diagnosed patients, suggesting clonal expansion. Only the TCR beta chain was sequenced and analyzed. Persistent patients shared more public clonotypes among themselves (2,741) than newly diagnosed patients did (approximately 900).

The same data also went into a second study, on T cells in Graves' hyperthyroidism and ophthalmopathy. Taken from the second paper: Stable Graves' hyperthyroidism was defined as the absence of progression to ophthalmopathy over 18 months of follow-up. Hyperthyroidism patients were newly diagnosed, had a disease duration of under 2 months, and were aged 18 to 65 years. Patients with uncontrolled infections, other autoimmune diseases, pregnancy or lactation were excluded. Diagnoses relied on clinical symptoms, serum thyroxine and TRAb, thyroid ultrasound and orbital computed tomography. The TCR CDR3 was subjected to a first round of RT-PCR using the HTBI primer set and the Qiagen OneStep RT-PCR kit. Most expanded thyroid clonotypes (frequency above 0.001) were also detected in blood, a finding suggesting that blood repertoires may reflect thyroid immune responses. In cross-validation, a model built on a 13 V-J signature told ophthalmopathy apart from stable hyperthyroidism with under 90% sensitivity and approximately 81% specificity, and in testing the same model reached 80%/75%. In validation, progression to ophthalmopathy was predicted by the model with nearly 71% sensitivity and approximately 78% specificity, a median of about 6 months before onset. TCR V-J signatures able to tell the groups apart were searched for in a discovery cohort of some 97 patients, of whom roughly 42 had Graves' ophthalmopathy and roughly 57 had stable Graves' hyperthyroidism. Prospective prediction of ophthalmopathy was tested in an independent validation cohort of some 20 hyperthyroidism patients and 15 to 17 patients who later progressed to ophthalmopathy. For training and testing, the 95 to 100 patients in the discovery cohort were randomly divided in a 7:3 ratio. The study also compared thyroid tissue and blood T-cell repertoires from a handful of Graves' hyperthyroidism patients. Following sampling, methimazole starting at 30 mg daily was given to hyperthyroidism patients, and high-dose intravenous methylprednisolone was given to ophthalmopathy patients. The libraries were constructed in a second round of multiplex PCR and then size-selected and purified. Libraries were sequenced paired-end with 100 bp reads on an Illumina HiSeq2000. SOAPnuke was used to process the raw data, throwing out any read that contained adapters or uncalled bases, had a mean Phred below 15, or lacked an exact constant-primer or identifier match. High-quality paired reads were merged with COPE v1.2.5, and unique nucleotide sequences were defined as clonotypes. Clonotypes were aligned to IMGT TRBV, TRBD and TRBJ reference segments using MiTCR v1.1. The analysis was restricted to V-J combinations with a frequency above 0.0001, which together covered over 99% of the repertoires. The TCS score was defined as F50 (clonal expansion) divided by E x V (chaos), with BLOSUM62-based TCRdist calculated between CDR3 peptides within each V-J. Welch's t-statistics and random forest reduced around 510 V-J features to 13, which were used in a naive Bayes classifier (R e1071). Sample size was not statistically predetermined, and blinding of investigators to group allocation was not performed. The paper describes TCR Vbeta CDR3 sequencing of 140 or so peripheral blood samples, made up of under 50 ophthalmopathy patients, roughly 72 hyperthyroidism patients and 17 progressor patients.

The sample in question was peripheral blood mononuclear cells (PBMCs), obtained at new diagnosis, from a patient treated with antithyroid drugs. The chain is assembled from TRBV27 and TRBJ2-1; TRBD2 fits 9 bases in the junction. The source of this sequence is a man in his forties with Graves disease. Donor details come from another sample of the same person, matched by shared clones. The CDR3 sequence is CASSLLSSGRSNEQFF. Read as DNA, the sequence is TGTGCCAGCAGTTTATTGTCCAGCGGGAGGAGCAATGAGCAGTTCTTC.